The clone carrying this T cell receptor (beta chain) showed up just a few times. Its cognate antigen is unknown. This entry is derived from a study of T cell repertoires in cytomegalovirus infection. Study details: The public TCR beta signatures pointed to both CMV infection and matching HLA type.

The V end was cut by 4 bases, the J end by 2 bases, with 16 bases between. Germline loops: CDR1 MNHEY, CDR2 SMNVEV (reference sequence). The CDR3 has 16 amino acids. TCRdb reanalysed the reads using MiXCR and keeps one entry per CDR3 protein. Altogether some 130,000 distinct CDR3 sequences are present, roughly 25% being singletons, with the ten largest covering approximately 35%. Sample: PBMCs, sequenced either directly or after in vitro stimulation (not recorded which). The sequence was collected from a human donor in good health (CMV status not recorded). Some clones in this sample may be carry-over from other donors' samples. The rearrangement links TRBV27 to TRBJ2-3; perhaps TRBD2 as D (5 bases). DNA for the CDR3: TGTGCCAGCAGTTCGACTTGGATTGGACTCACAGATACGCAGTATTTT. It encodes CASSSTWIGLTDTQYF.